This T cell receptor beta chain was sequenced for a study of T cells in women clearing cervical HPV infection. Study summary: No precancer developed; the control's incident HPV16 infection cleared within 12 months. Cases' blood sampling followed lesion detection by median about 21 weeks (90 to 200). Regarding the study as a whole: A classifier using richness and V gene abundances reached an AUC of about 0.83.

Concerning this clone itself: What it binds is unknown. The read ends 3 residues early relative to the CDR3; the germline J gene fills the gap.

Repertoires were generated with immunoSEQ multiplex PCR, while TCRdb's copy carries only in-frame clones and drops some. The table lists around 39,000 clones. Germline assignment: CDR1 MNHNS and CDR2 SASEGT. This CDR3 contains 14 residues. Losses at the gene ends were 4 bases for V and 7 bases for J; bases not matched to a gene: 4. The TCR sequence derives from a woman aged 18-70 years with a cervical HPV16 infection that either progressed to CIN3+ or cleared (not recorded which). V gene TRBV6-1 combines with J gene TRBJ1-4; 9 positions agree with TRBD1. The material sequenced was blood buffy coat. The covered CDR3 bases are TGTGCCAGCAGTGTGGGACAGGGTGGTGAAAAA. This encodes CASSVGQGGEK. In full, the CDR3 reads CASSVGQGGEKLFF.